Shown below are 2 T cell receptor beta chains from a single sample sequenced in a study of regulatory T cells in long-lasting Graves disease. Arm-PCR of CDR3 regions and iRepertoire HTBI primers were used to build TCR beta libraries. Each CDR3 protein gets one entry after TCRdb re-called the multiplex PCR reads with MiXCR. The sample holds hundreds of thousands of distinct CDR3 sequences; 15% to 19% are singletons and the top ten take about 24%. Time point described: newly diagnosed GD, antithyroid drugs for less than 3 months. After RNA was extracted from PBMCs, the TCR library was made from it. The sample in question was peripheral blood mononuclear cells (PBMCs), obtained at new diagnosis, from a patient treated with antithyroid drugs. All receptors come from a female donor with Graves disease.

This clonotype has at least ten counts. The gene calls are TRBV29-1 and TRBJ2-7, with TRBD2 matching 9 bases. The CDR3 sequence is 13 residues long. The germline gives CDR1 SQVTM, CDR2 ANQGSEA. The trim removed 4 bases at V and 2 bases at J, leaving 3 bases unmatched. The CDR3 here is CSVVTSGPYEQYF. For the CDR3, the DNA is TGCAGCGTTGTGACTAGCGGCCCCTACGAGCAGTACTTC.

This clonotype was seen only a few times. CDR3 amino acids: CASSLYGGGYTF. As DNA, the CDR3 is TGTGCCAGCAGTTTATACGGAGGGGGCTACACCTTC. The V call is TRBV12-3 or TRBV12-4, the J call TRBJ1-2; D ambiguous. V lost 2 bases, J lost 8 bases, and 9 bases lay in between. This CDR3 is 12 amino acids long.